Presented here are 31 T cell receptor beta chains from one specimen sequenced in a study of T cells in Graves' hyperthyroidism and ophthalmopathy. RNA transcripts served as the template for amplifying TCR beta CDR3 regions. HTBI primers drove first-round RT-PCR of the TCR CDR3. TCRdb passed the multiplex PCR reads through MiXCR, listing each CDR3 protein once. The repertoire holds roughly 510,000 distinct CDR3 sequences, with less than 25% as singletons. The sequenced sample consisted of blood. The receptors shown here come from a man aged 18 to 29 with Graves' hyperthyroidism.

This clonotype was counted many times. V is TRBV6-2 or TRBV6-3 and J is TRBJ2-7; no firm D call. V was pared by 7 bases and J by 2 bases, with 9 bases between. Germline V gene lookup returns CDR1 MNHEY and CDR2 SVGEGT. This CDR3 has 12 residues. CDR3 nucleotide sequence: TGTGCCAGCACCGCGTTCCCCTACGAGCAGTACTTC. This codes for CASTAFPYEQYF.

This clonotype was found many times. The chain is built from TRBV15 and TRBJ1-3, with a possible D match to TRBD1 (5 bases). The CDR3 extends over 17 amino acids. Germline V gene lookup returns CDR1 LNHNV and CDR2 YYDKDF (reference sequence). V dropped 3 bases and J dropped 1 base, with 16 bases sitting between them. The CDR3 loop is CATSSPPGGRSGNTIYF. The DNA for the CDR3 is TGTGCCACCAGCAGTCCACCGGGGGGTCGGTCTGGAAACACCATATATTTT.

The sample holds many counts of this clonotype. The chain links TRBV6-5 to TRBJ2-7; either TRBD1 or TRBD2 may supply D (6 bases each). This CDR3 contains 13 residues. The V end was cut by 7 bases, the J end by 2 bases, with 12 bases between. Germline lookup yields CDR1 MNHEY and CDR2 SVGAGI. DNA of the CDR3: TGTGCCAGCAATAGGGGGGCCGCCTACGAGCAGTACTTC. The encoded protein is CASNRGAAYEQYF.

The chain joins TRBV2 to TRBJ1-2; TRBD1 is a possible D gene (6 bases). Deletions cut 5 bases from V and 2 bases from J, with 12 bases between. CDR1 is SNHLY, CDR2 FYNNEI, per germline. This CDR3 contains 14 residues. The CDR3 DNA reads as TGTGCCAGCAGTATGGCAGGGGCAAACTATGGCTACACCTTC. Its protein is CASSMAGANYGYTF. The full variable domain, its missing parts supplied by reference TRBV2 and TRBJ1-2, is EPEVTQTPSHQVTQMGQEVILRCVPISNHLYFYWYRQILGQKVEFLVSFYNNEISEKSEIFDDQFSVERPDGSNFTLKIRSTKLEDSAMYFCASSMAGANYGYTFGSGTRLTVV.

The V and J genes are TRBV11-2 and TRBJ2-7; 14 bases fit TRBD2. Germline trimming cut 1 base from V and 3 bases from J; bases unmatched to any gene: 5. The CDR3 totals 17 residues. Per the germline V gene, CDR1 is SGHAT and CDR2 is FQNNGV. In DNA form, the CDR3 reads TGTGCCAGCAGCTTAGTAGGGACTAGCGGGAGAATCTACGAGCAGTACTTC. This encodes CASSLVGTSGRIYEQYF.

This clonotype was counted many times. This chain connects TRBV10-3 to TRBJ1-1; perhaps TRBD1 as D (6 bases). Trimming cost V 0 bases and J 10 bases, with 12 bases left between them. The V gene's germline CDR1 is ENHRY and CDR2 SYGVKD. This CDR3 has 13 amino acids. CDR3 in amino acids: CAISESNEGGAFF. The CDR3 bases are TGTGCCATCAGTGAGTCTAATGAAGGGGGAGCTTTCTTT.

The rearrangement links TRBV30 to TRBJ2-4, with 8 bases identical to TRBD1. V was clipped by 4 bases and J by 9 bases; unmatched bases: 14. CDR3 size: 15 residues. Germline V gene sequence: CDR1 GTSNPN, CDR2 SVGIG (reference sequence). The chain's CDR3 is CAWNYGTGLVSIQYF. The CDR3 region has the DNA TGTGCCTGGAATTATGGGACAGGCCTCGTAAGCATTCAGTACTTC.

This clonotype was observed a few times. The V and J genes are TRBV27 and TRBJ1-6, with 8 bases fitting TRBD1. The CDR3 spans 12 residues. With V trimmed by 10 bases and J by 9 bases, 5 bases remained unmatched. Looked up from germline, CDR1 is MNHEY and CDR2 is SMNVEV (reference sequence). CDR3 sequence: CATGQGGSPLHF. CDR3 sequence (DNA): TGTGCCACCGGACAGGGAGGTTCACCCCTCCACTTT.

In this sample, this clonotype turned up a few times. The J gene is TRBJ1-1, the V gene TRBV5-1; D not certain. The CDR3 runs 16 residues. The V gene's germline CDR1 is SGHRS and CDR2 YFSETQ. Trimming took off 0 bases at V and 4 bases at J, with 16 bases between the two ends. The CDR3 sequence: CASSLGDWGGGTEAFF. The CDR3 DNA sequence: TGCGCCAGCAGCTTGGGAGACTGGGGTGGAGGCACTGAAGCTTTCTTT.

V is TRBV6-5 and J is TRBJ2-3; TRBD2 aligns across 9 bases. Looked up from germline, CDR1 is MNHEY and CDR2 is SVGAGI. The junction had 6 bases not matched to a gene; V was cut back by 3 bases and J by 2 bases. There are 16 residues in the CDR3. The chain's CDR3 is CASSYMRGGPTDTQYF. In DNA, the CDR3 is TGTGCCAGCAGTTATATGCGGGGGGGGCCCACAGATACGCAGTATTTT.

This clonotype occurred a few times. V usage is TRBV6-2 or TRBV6-3 and J usage is TRBJ2-4; possible D gene TRBD2, 5 bases. V lost 5 bases, J lost 0 bases, and 5 bases lay in between. Germline V lookup: CDR1 MNHEY, CDR2 SVGEGT. The CDR3 has 13 amino acids. The CDR3 sequence: CASSGLAKNIQYF. CDR3 coding DNA: TGTGCCAGCAGTGGACTAGCCAAAAACATTCAGTACTTC.

This clonotype was observed many times. The CDR3 sequence: CASRGDSHTEAFF. The CDR3 nucleotides are TGTGCCAGCAGGGGAGACAGTCACACTGAAGCTTTCTTT. V usage is TRBV6-2 or TRBV6-3 and J usage is TRBJ1-1; weak D call: TRBD1 (5 bases). V lost 6 bases and J lost 3, with 11 bases in between. This CDR3 region has 13 residues. Germline V gives CDR1 MNHEY, CDR2 SVGEGT.

The table lists this clonotype with many counts. The V and J genes are TRBV10-3 and TRBJ1-2; D gene unclear. Trimming pared 0 bases from V and 5 bases from J, leaving 10 bases between. The germline gives CDR1 ENHRY, CDR2 SYGVKD. The CDR3 contains 14 residues. This chain's CDR3 is CAISESMVDYGYTF. CDR3 in DNA: TGTGCCATCAGTGAGTCGATGGTTGATTATGGCTACACCTTC.

The chain links TRBV6-2 or TRBV6-3 to TRBJ2-7; D may match TRBD1 or TRBD2 (5 bases each). The CDR3 is 15 residues long. From germline, CDR1 is MNHEY and CDR2 SVGEGT. Trimming removed 0 bases from V and 4 bases from J, with 13 bases in between. The CDR3 sequence is CASSYSTAELYEQYF. The DNA for the CDR3 is TGTGCCAGCAGTTACTCGACAGCGGAGCTATACGAGCAGTACTTC.

This clonotype was counted many times. V is TRBV27 and J is TRBJ1-1; TRBD1 matches at 7 bases. CDR1 is MNHEY and CDR2 is SMNVEV in the germline V gene (reference sequence). The V segment lost 6 bases and the J segment 1 base; nucleotides outside the gene matches: 11. This CDR3 is 16 amino acids long. CDR3 nucleotides: TGTGCCAGCAGGACATTGGGACAGCTGAGGAACACTGAAGCTTTCTTT. Its protein is CASRTLGQLRNTEAFF.

This clonotype was seen at least ten times. This chain connects TRBV15 to TRBJ1-5, with 8 positions matching TRBD1. Germline loops: CDR1 LNHNV, CDR2 YYDKDF (reference sequence). J gave up 3 bases and V 4 bases, and 2 bases lay outside the gene matches. The CDR3 contains 14 residues. CDR3 residues: CATSTGGLNQPQHF. The CDR3 nucleotides are TGTGCCACCAGCACAGGGGGCCTCAATCAGCCCCAGCATTTT.

This clonotype has a handful of counts. V and J are TRBV2 and TRBJ2-7; TRBD1 matches at 10 bases. Germline CDR1 is SNHLY and CDR2 is FYNNEI. The CDR3 has 15 residues. V lost 7 bases, J lost 6 bases, and 12 bases stayed unmatched. CDR3 region: CASNPGGDRGFEQYF. The CDR3 DNA follows: TGTGCCAGCAACCCAGGAGGGGACAGGGGCTTCGAGCAGTACTTC.

This clonotype has a count of ten or more. The V and J genes are TRBV12-3 or TRBV12-4 and TRBJ1-2, with 7 bases that match TRBD1. The V and J ends lost 3 bases and 8 bases, in that order; junction bases with no gene match: 3. The CDR3 is 12 residues long. The CDR3 is CASSFTGDGYTF. CDR3 in DNA: TGTGCCAGCAGTTTTACAGGGGACGGCTACACCTTC.

As to this clonotype: This may be a read error: a much more frequent sequence differs by one nucleotide. The gene calls are TRBV2 and TRBJ1-5, with D unresolved. CDR1 and CDR2 from the germline V gene are SNHLY and FYNNEI. With 3 bases removed from V and 2 bases from J, the gap between germline ends came to 11 bases. This CDR3 comprises 15 residues. CDR3 DNA sequence: TGTGCCAGCAGTGATTCCGGAGATTGCAATCAGCCCCAGCATTTT. Translation: CASSDSGDCNQPQHF.

For this clonotype: It is unclear where the CDR3 begins or ends on the DNA, so no DNA is shown, and the CDR3 is as TCRdb lists it. The CDR3 loop is CASSLVGSGNPVF. The chain uses TRBV7-9 and TRBJ1-1; TRBD1 is taken as the D call from the table, unchecked against the DNA. Germline values: CDR1 SEHNR, CDR2 FQNEAQ (reference sequence). The CDR3 has 13 residues if both end residues are counted.

This clonotype was found many times. The chain combines TRBV6-1 with TRBJ2-7; 7 bases agree with TRBD1. There are 14 residues in the CDR3. V lost 2 bases to trimming and J lost 2 bases; unmatched junction nucleotides: 3. Looked up from germline, CDR1 is MNHNS and CDR2 is SASEGT. For the CDR3, the DNA is TGTGCCAGCAGTGAATGGACAGGTACCTACGAGCAGTACTTC. Translation gives CASSEWTGTYEQYF.

The chain links TRBV2 to TRBJ1-1, with D hard to call. This CDR3 comprises 11 residues. CDR1 SNHLY and CDR2 FYNNEI come from the germline V gene. V was shortened by 1 base and J by 8 bases, with 5 bases between the two germline ends. CDR3 sequence reads: CASSEVTEAFF. The CDR3 bases are TGTGCCAGCAGTGAAGTGACCGAAGCTTTCTTT.

This clonotype has more than one count but fewer than ten. Written as DNA, the CDR3 is TGTGCCAGCAGTGAAAGGGCAGGGCGGAACAATCAGCCCCAGCATTTT. This gives the protein CASSERAGRNNQPQHF. V gene TRBV6-1 combines with J gene TRBJ1-5, with D possibly being TRBD1 (5 bases). The ends were cut back, 2 bases at V and 3 bases at J, with 14 bases in the middle. This CDR3 contains 16 residues. In germline, CDR1 is MNHNS, CDR2 SASEGT.

In its sample, this clonotype was seen a few times. The chain combines TRBV11-1 with TRBJ2-2, with no clear D. Germline values: CDR1 SGHAT, CDR2 FQDESV (reference sequence). V lost 5 bases to trimming and J lost 1 base, with 14 bases between them. CDR3 size: 16 residues. DNA of the CDR3: TGTGCCAGCAGCCCTGCGCAGGCGATGAACACCGGGGAGCTGTTTTTT. Its protein is CASSPAQAMNTGELFF.

In this sample, this clonotype turned up many times. The chain recombines TRBV4-1 with TRBJ1-1, with D possibly being TRBD1 (6 bases). The CDR3 extends over 16 amino acids. V shed 5 bases and J shed 1 base, with 17 bases lying between them. Looked up from germline, CDR1 is MGHRA and CDR2 is YSYEKL. DNA for the CDR3: TGCGCCAGCAGCTTTGAGAGGGGGGCTACGAACACTGAAGCTTTCTTT. The encoded protein is CASSFERGATNTEAFF.

This clonotype was observed many times. The rearrangement uses TRBV7-8 and TRBJ2-7; TRBD1 matches 7 bases. The CDR3 sequence is 15 residues long. Germline V CDR1 and CDR2: SGHVS, FQNEAQ. J lost 0 bases, V lost 3 bases, and 5 bases had no gene match. CDR3 DNA: TGTGCCAGCAGCTTGACAGGGTTTAGCTCCTACGAGCAGTACTTC. Its translation is CASSLTGFSSYEQYF.

The J gene is TRBJ2-7, the V gene TRBV6-1; 8 bases fit TRBD2. The CDR3 covers 15 residues. Unmatched junction bases numbered 7, after V lost 6 bases and J lost 0 bases. Germline V CDR1 and CDR2: MNHNS, SASEGT. CDR3 sequence: CASSEGLGLSYEQYF. The DNA of the CDR3 is TGTGCCAGCAGCGAGGGACTAGGCCTCTCCTACGAGCAGTACTTC.

This clonotype appeared many times. The chain uses TRBV9 and TRBJ2-7; the match to TRBD1 covers 8 bases. Trimming at V came to 4 bases and at J to 2 bases, leaving 5 bases not matched to a gene. The CDR3 has 14 amino acids. In germline, CDR1 is SGDLS, CDR2 YYNGEE. This CDR3 is CASSTTGGPYEQYF. CDR3 sequence (DNA): TGTGCCAGCAGCACAACAGGGGGGCCCTACGAGCAGTACTTC.

The chain joins TRBV28 to TRBJ1-2; 9 positions match TRBD1. The CDR3 runs 15 residues. In germline, CDR1 is MDHEN, CDR2 SYDVKM. Germline trimming cut 5 bases from V and 7 bases from J; bases unmatched to any gene: 11. The CDR3 sequence is CASSTIRTGEGGYTF. CDR3 bases: TGTGCCAGCAGTACAATTCGGACAGGGGAGGGTGGCTACACCTTC.

This clonotype was counted ten times or more. The CDR3 DNA reads as TGTGCCAGCAGCCCGCCCGGGGGACAGGCACAAGAGACCCAGTACTTC. This encodes CASSPPGGQAQETQYF. The chain combines TRBV25-1 with TRBJ2-5, with 8 bases fitting TRBD1. V dropped 6 bases and J dropped 2; count of bases not matched to a gene: 11. The CDR3 loop spans 16 amino acids. The germline V gene has CDR1 MGHDK and CDR2 SYGVNS.

V gene TRBV5-4 combines with J gene TRBJ1-1, with D maybe TRBD1 (6 bases). The CDR3 loop spans 15 amino acids. The ends were cut back, 0 bases at V and 5 bases at J, with 14 bases in the middle. CDR1 and CDR2 (germline): SGHNT, YYREEE (reference sequence). As DNA, the CDR3 is TGTGCCAGCAGCTTGGACCAGGGGTATCGGACTGAAGCTTTCTTT. Translating it yields CASSLDQGYRTEAFF.